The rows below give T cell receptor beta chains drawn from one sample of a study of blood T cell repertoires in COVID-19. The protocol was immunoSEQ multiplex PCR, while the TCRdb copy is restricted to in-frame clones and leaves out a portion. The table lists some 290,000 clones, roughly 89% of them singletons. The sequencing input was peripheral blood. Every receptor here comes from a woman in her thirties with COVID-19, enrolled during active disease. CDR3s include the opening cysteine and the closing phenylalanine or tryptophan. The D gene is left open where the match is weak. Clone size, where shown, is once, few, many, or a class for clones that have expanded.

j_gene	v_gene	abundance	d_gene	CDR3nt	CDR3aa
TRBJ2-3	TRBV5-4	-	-	TGTGCCAGCAGCCCCGGGTCCTTTGTAGATACGCAGTATTTT	CASSPGSFVDTQYF
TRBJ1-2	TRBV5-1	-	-	TGCGCCAGCAGCTTGGCCGTAGACAATGGCTACACCTTC	CASSLAVDNGYTF
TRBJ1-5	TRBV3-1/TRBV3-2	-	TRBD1	TGTGCCAGCAGCCCAGGGGGCGATGATCAGCCCCAGCATTTT	CASSPGGDDQPQHF
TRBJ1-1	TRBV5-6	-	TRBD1	TGTGCCAGCAGCTTCGAACAGGGGTTTGCTGAAGCTTTCTTT	CASSFEQGFAEAFF
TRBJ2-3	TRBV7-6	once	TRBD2	TGTGCCAGCAGCTTTTTAGCGGGGGGAACAGATACGCAGTATTTT	CASSFLAGGTDTQYF
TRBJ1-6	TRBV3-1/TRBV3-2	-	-	TGTGCCAGCAGCCAAGAGCGGGTACAGGGATGGTCACCCCTCCACTTT	CASSQERVQGWSPLHF
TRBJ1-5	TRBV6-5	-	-	TGTGCCAGCAGTTGGCCGGGTCAGCCCCAGCATTTT	CASSWPGQPQHF
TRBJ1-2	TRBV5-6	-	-	TGTGCCAGCAGCTTGGCCCCCGGGTTCGCTGGCTACACCTTC	CASSLAPGFAGYTF
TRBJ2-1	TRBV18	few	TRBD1	TGTGCCAGCTCACCCGGACAGGGATACAATGAGCAGTTCTTC	CASSPGQGYNEQFF
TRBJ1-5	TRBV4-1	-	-	TGCGCCAGCAGCCAAGATCGAGGCTGGAATCAGCCCCAGCATTTT	CASSQDRGWNQPQHF
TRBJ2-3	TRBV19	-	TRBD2	TGTGCCAGTAGTATGTCTAGCGGGGTTGATACGCAGTATTTT	CASSMSSGVDTQYF
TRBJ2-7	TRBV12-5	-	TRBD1	TGTGCTAGTGGTTTGTCAGGGGGCCGTGAGCAGTACTTC	CASGLSGGREQYF
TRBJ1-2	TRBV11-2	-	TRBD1	TGTGCCAGCAGCCTACAGGGGGGAAACTATGGCTACACCTTC	CASSLQGGNYGYTF
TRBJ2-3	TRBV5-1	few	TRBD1	TGCGCCAGCGGTCACAGGGGGGTCGAGAAAGATACGCAGTATTTT	CASGHRGVEKDTQYF
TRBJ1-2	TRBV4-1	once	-	TGCGCCAGCAGCCCTCATCAAGGGACAAAAATCGTCTATGGCTACACCTTC	CASSPHQGTKIVYGYTF
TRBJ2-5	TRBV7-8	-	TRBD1	TGTGCCAGCAGCACCCGGACAGGGTCATTGGAGACCCAGTACTTC	CASSTRTGSLETQYF
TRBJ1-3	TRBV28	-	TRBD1	TGTGCCAGCACCACTCCCGAATTGACAGGGAAACAGACCCAAACCTCTGGAAACACCATATATTTT	CASTTPELTGKQTQTSGNTIYF
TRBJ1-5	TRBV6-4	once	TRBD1	TGTGCCAGGCCCACAAGGGGGCGGGATCAGCCCCAGCATTTT	CARPTRGRDQPQHF
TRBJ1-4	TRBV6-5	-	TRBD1	TGTGCCAGCAGAATGGGACAGCTTGAAAAACTGTTTTTT	CASRMGQLEKLFF
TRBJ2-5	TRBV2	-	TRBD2	TGTGCTAGGGAGCGGGAGTCGGAGACCCAGTACTTC	CARERESETQYF
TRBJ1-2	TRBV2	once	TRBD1	TGTGCCAGCATCAGTGCCAGGGGGCTCGGCTACACCTTC	CASISARGLGYTF
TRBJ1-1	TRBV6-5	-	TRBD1	TGTGCCAGCATACCAGGGGGGTTGAGTGAAGCTTTCTTT	CASIPGGLSEAFF
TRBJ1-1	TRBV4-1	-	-	TGCGCCAGCAGCCAAGAATCACAGCTGAACACTGAAGCTTTCTTT	CASSQESQLNTEAFF
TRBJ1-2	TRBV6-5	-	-	TGTGCCAGCAGCAACACAGGGCGAAACTATGGCTACACCTTC	CASSNTGRNYGYTF
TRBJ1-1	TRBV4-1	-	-	TGCGCCAGCAGCCAAGAAACAGTGAACACTGAAGCTTTCTTT	CASSQETVNTEAFF
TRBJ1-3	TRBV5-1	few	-	TGCGCCAGCAGCTTGGGATTACGGGGTAGCTCTGGAAACACCATATATTTT	CASSLGLRGSSGNTIYF
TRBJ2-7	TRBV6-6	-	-	TGTGCCAGCAGTTATCAGGGTCTCACCTACGAGCAGTACTTC	CASSYQGLTYEQYF
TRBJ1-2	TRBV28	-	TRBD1	TGTGCCAGCAGTCGCCTAGACAGGGCCTATGGCTACACCTTC	CASSRLDRAYGYTF
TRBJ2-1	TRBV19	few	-	TGTGCCAGTAGTATAGGTGGTAGCTTCAATGAGCAGTTCTTC	CASSIGGSFNEQFF
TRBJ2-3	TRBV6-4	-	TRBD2	TGTGCCAGCAGTGTCCTAGCGGGGGCGCTTACTAGCACAGATACGCAGTATTTT	CASSVLAGALTSTDTQYF
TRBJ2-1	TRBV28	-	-	TGTGCCAGCACCCCCCGGCGGGGTCAGGATGAGCAGTTCTTC	CASTPRRGQDEQFF
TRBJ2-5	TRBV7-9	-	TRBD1	TGTGCCAGCAGCTTAGCGGGAACTAGGGACAGGGGGCGGAAGACCCAGTACTTC	CASSLAGTRDRGRKTQYF
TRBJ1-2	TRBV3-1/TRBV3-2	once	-	TGTGCCAGCAGCCAAGGTATGACCACTACTTACACCTTC	CASSQGMTTTYTF
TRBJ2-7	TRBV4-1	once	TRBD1	TGCGCCAGCAGCCCCCTTCTGACAGGGCGGTACGAGCAGTACTTC	CASSPLLTGRYEQYF
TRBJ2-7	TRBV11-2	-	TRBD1	TGTGCCAGCAGCTTAGGACAGGGGGTCTATTCCTACGAGCAGTACTTC	CASSLGQGVYSYEQYF
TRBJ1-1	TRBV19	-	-	TGTGTTACTACTGGGTACAACACTGAAGCTTTCTTT	CVTTGYNTEAFF